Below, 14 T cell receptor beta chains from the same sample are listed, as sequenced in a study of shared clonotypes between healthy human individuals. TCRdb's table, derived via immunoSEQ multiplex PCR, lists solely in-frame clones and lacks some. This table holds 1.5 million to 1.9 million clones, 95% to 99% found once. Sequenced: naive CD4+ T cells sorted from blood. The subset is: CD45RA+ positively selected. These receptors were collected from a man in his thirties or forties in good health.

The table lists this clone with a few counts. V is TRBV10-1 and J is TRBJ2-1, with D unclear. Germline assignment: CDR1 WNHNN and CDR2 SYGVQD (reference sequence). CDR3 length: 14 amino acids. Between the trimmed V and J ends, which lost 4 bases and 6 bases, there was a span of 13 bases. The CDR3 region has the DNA TGCGCCAGCAGTGGGGCACAGAGTATCAATGAGCAGTTCTTC. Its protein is CASSGAQSINEQFF.

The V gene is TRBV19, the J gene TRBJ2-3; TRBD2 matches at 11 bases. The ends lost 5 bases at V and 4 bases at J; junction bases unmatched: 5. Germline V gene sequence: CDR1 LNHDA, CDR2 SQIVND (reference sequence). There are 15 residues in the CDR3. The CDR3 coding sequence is TGTGCCAGTAGTGAACTAGCGGGAGCTTCAGATACGCAGTATTTT. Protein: CASSELAGASDTQYF.

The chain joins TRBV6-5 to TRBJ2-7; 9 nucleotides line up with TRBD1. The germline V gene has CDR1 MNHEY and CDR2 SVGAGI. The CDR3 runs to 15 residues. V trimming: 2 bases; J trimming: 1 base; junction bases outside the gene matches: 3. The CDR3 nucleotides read TGTGCCAGCAGTTACCGGACAGGGGATTCCTACGAGCAGTACTTC. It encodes CASSYRTGDSYEQYF.

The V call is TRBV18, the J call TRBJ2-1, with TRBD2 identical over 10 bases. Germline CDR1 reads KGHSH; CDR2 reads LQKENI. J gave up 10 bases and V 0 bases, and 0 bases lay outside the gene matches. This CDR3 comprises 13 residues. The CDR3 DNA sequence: TGTGCCAGCTCACCACCGGGACTAGCGGAGCAGTTCTTC. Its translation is CASSPPGLAEQFF.

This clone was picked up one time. The CDR3 is CASSLRGISYEQYF. CDR3 coding DNA: TGTGCCAGCAGCTTAAGGGGAATCTCCTACGAGCAGTACTTC. The J gene is TRBJ2-7, the V gene TRBV7-2; maybe TRBD1 (5 bases). The ends were cut back, 2 bases at V and 0 bases at J, with 8 bases in the middle. The CDR3 covers 14 residues. Germline CDR1 reads SGHTA; CDR2 reads FQGNSA.

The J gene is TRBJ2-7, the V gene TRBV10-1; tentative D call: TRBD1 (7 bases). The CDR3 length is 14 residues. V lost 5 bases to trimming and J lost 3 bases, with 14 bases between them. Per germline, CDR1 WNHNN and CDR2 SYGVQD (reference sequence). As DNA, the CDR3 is TGCGCCAGCAGTCGCGGGACAGAATTCTACGAGCAGTACTTC. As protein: CASSRGTEFYEQYF.

This CDR3 is CASSAESGYNEQFF. The CDR3 nucleotides read TGTGCCAGCAGTGCCGAATCAGGATACAATGAGCAGTTCTTC. V is TRBV2 and J is TRBJ2-1; no clear D gene. V lost 4 bases and J lost 4, with 11 bases in between. This CDR3 spans 14 amino acids. Germline loops: CDR1 SNHLY, CDR2 FYNNEI. The variable domain in full, with the rest retrieved from reference TRBV2 and TRBJ2-1, is EPEVTQTPSHQVTQMGQEVILRCVPISNHLYFYWYRQILGQKVEFLVSFYNNEISEKSEIFDDQFSVERPDGSNFTLKIRSTKLEDSAMYFCASSAESGYNEQFFGPGTRLTVL.

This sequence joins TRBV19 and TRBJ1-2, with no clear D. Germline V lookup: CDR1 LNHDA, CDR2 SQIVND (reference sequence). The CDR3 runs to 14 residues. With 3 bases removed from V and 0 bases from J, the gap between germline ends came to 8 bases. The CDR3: CASSIFLTNYGYTF. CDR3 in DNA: TGTGCCAGTAGTATCTTCCTGACTAACTATGGCTACACCTTC.

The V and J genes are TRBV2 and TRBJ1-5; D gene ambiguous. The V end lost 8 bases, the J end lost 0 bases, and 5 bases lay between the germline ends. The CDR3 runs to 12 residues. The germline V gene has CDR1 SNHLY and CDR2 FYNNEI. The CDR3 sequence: CASENSNQPQHF. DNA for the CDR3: TGTGCCAGCGAAAATAGCAATCAGCCCCAGCATTTT.

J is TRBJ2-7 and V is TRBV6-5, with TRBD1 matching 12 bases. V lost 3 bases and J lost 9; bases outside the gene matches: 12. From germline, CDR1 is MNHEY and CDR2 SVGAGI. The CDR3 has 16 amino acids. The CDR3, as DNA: TGTGCCAGCAGTTATGAAGGGGGACAGGGGGCAAAACGGCAGTACTTC. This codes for CASSYEGGQGAKRQYF.

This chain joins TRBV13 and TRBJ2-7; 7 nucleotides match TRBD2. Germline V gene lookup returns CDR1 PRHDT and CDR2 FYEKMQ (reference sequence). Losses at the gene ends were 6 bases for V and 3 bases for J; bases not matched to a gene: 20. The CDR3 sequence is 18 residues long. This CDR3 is CASSYRGASSGQNYEQYF. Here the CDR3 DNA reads TGTGCCAGCAGTTACAGAGGGGCCTCTAGCGGACAAAACTACGAGCAGTACTTC. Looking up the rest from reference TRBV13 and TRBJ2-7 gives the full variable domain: AAGVIQSPRHLIKEKRETATLKCYPIPRHDTVYWYQQGPGQDPQFLISFYEKMQSDKGSIPDRFSAQQFSDYHSELNMSSLELGDSALYFCASSYRGASSGQNYEQYFGPGTRLTVT.

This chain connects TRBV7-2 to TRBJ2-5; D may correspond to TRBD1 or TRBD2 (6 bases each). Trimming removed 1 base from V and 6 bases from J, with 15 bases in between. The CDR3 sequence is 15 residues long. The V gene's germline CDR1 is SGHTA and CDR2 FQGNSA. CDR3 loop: CASSLVGVGGQTQYF. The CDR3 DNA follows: TGTGCCAGCAGCTTAGTTGGTGTCGGGGGCCAGACCCAGTACTTC.

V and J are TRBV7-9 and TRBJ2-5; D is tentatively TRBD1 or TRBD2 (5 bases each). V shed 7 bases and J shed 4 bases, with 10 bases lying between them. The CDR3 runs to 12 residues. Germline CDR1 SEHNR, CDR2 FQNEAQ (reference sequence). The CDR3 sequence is CASTTRGETQYF. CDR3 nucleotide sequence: TGTGCCAGCACCACTAGGGGAGAGACCCAGTACTTC.

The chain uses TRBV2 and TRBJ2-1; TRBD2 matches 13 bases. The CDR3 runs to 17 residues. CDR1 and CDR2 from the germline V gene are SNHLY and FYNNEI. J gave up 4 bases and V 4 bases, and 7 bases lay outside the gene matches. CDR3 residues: CASSAYGTSGNYNEQFF. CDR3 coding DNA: TGTGCCAGCAGTGCATACGGGACTAGCGGGAATTACAATGAGCAGTTCTTC.